The 7 T cell receptor beta chains listed next were all sequenced from one sample in a study of cytomegalovirus exposure and HLA in healthy donors. PCR involved 60 Vbeta and 13 Jbeta primers. Using immunoSEQ multiplex PCR, the repertoire was profiled, and TCRdb retains in-frame clones only, with some absent. Among about 140,000 clones listed, 80% were seen once. Sequenced input: PBMCs. These receptors all come from a man aged 25 to 40 in good health.

The chain uses TRBV28 and TRBJ2-6; 7 nucleotides agree with TRBD2. CDR1 is MDHEN and CDR2 is SYDVKM in the germline V gene. There are 18 residues in the CDR3. The trim removed 2 bases at V and 1 base at J, leaving 8 bases unmatched. The CDR3 region is CASSLLGRFESGANVLTF. The CDR3 nucleotides read TGTGCCAGCAGTTTACTCGGGAGGTTCGAATCTGGGGCCAACGTCCTGACTTTC.

This clone occurred once. V and J are TRBV12-5 and TRBJ2-3, with 13 bases matching TRBD2. CDR1 and CDR2 from the germline V gene are LGHNT and FRNRAP. The V and J ends lost 4 bases and 6 bases, in that order; junction bases with no gene match: 10. The CDR3 sequence is 17 residues long. CDR3 residues: CASGSPGLAGVSDTQYF. The CDR3 region has the DNA TGTGCTAGTGGTTCCCCCGGACTAGCGGGAGTGTCGGATACGCAGTATTTT.

This clone was seen a handful of times. The gene calls are TRBV6-1 and TRBJ1-5; 8 nucleotides match TRBD1. Trimming cost V 6 bases and J 6 bases; bases outside gene matches: 4. This CDR3 region has 13 residues. CDR1 is MNHNS and CDR2 is SASEGT in the germline V gene. This chain's CDR3 is CASRPGGSQPQHF. For the CDR3, the DNA is TGTGCCAGCAGGCCAGGGGGCAGTCAGCCCCAGCATTTT.

The chain carries TRBV11-2 and TRBJ2-5; 8 bases match TRBD2. CDR1 is SGHAT and CDR2 is FQNNGV in the germline V gene. V was pared by 6 bases and J by 0 bases, with 6 bases of the junction left unmatched. This CDR3 region has 15 residues. CDR3 DNA sequence: TGTGCCAGCAGAACGGTAGCGGGGTACCAAGAGACCCAGTACTTC. Protein product: CASRTVAGYQETQYF. The full variable domain, in which reference TRBV11-2 and TRBJ2-5 provide the parts outside the CDR3, is EAGVAQSPRYKIIEKRQSVAFWCNPISGHATLYWYQQILGQGPKLLIQFQNNGVVDDSQLPKDRFSAERLKGVDSTLKIQPAKLEDSAVYLCASRTVAGYQETQYFGPGTRLLVL.

This chain uses TRBV27 with TRBJ2-1; D is unclear. V lost 8 bases and J 1 base, leaving 18 bases between the germline ends. This CDR3 has 16 amino acids. The germline CDR1 and CDR2 sequences are MNHEY and SMNVEV (reference sequence). The DNA of the CDR3 is TGTGCCAGCGGCCGTTTAAGATTAGCTTCCTACAATGAGCAGTTCTTC. Amino acids: CASGRLRLASYNEQFF.

The chain couples TRBV14 to TRBJ2-3; TRBD1 might be the D (5 bases). V lost 5 bases, J lost 1 base, and 13 bases lay in between. Germline V CDR1 and CDR2: SGHDN, FVKESK. The CDR3 totals 15 residues. Here the CDR3 DNA reads TGTGCCAGCAGCTCCTGGGGCAGGGGCACAGATACGCAGTATTTT. Amino acids: CASSSWGRGTDTQYF.

CDR3 amino acids: CATRTGSSYEQYF. The DNA for the CDR3 is TGTGCCACCAGGACAGGTAGCTCCTACGAGCAGTACTTC. V usage is TRBV15 and J usage is TRBJ2-7; perhaps TRBD1 as D (6 bases). The length of the CDR3 is 13 residues. Germline V gene sequence: CDR1 LNHNV, CDR2 YYDKDF (reference sequence). V was shortened by 6 bases and J by 0 bases, with 9 bases between the two germline ends.